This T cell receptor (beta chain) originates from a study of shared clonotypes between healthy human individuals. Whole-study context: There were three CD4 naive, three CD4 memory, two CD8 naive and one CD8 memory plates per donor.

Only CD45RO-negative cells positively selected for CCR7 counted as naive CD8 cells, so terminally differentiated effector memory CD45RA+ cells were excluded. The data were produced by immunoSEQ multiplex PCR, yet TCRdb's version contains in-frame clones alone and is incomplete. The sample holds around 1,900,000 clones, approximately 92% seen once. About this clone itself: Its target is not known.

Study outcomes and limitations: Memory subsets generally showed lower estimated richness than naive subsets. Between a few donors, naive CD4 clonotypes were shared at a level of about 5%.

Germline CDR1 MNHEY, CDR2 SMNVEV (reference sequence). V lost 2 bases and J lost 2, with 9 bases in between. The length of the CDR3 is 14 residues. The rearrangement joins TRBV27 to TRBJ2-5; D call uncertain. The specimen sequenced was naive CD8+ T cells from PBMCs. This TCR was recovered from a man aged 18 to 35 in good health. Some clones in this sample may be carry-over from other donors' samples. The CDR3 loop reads CASSLPGRQETQYF. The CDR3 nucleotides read TGTGCCAGCAGTTTACCAGGTAGACAAGAGACCCAGTACTTC.